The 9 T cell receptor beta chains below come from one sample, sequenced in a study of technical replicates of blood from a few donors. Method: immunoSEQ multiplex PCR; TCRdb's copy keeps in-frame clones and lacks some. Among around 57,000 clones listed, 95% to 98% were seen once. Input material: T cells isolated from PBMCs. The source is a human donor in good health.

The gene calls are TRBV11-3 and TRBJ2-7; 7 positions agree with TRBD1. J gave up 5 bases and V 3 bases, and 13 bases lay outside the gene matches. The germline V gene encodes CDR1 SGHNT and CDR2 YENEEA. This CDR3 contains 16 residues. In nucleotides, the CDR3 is TGTGCCAGCAGCTTCACCCGGGACAGCCCTTTGCACGAGCAGTACTTC. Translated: CASSFTRDSPLHEQYF. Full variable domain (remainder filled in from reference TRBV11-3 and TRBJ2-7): EAGVVQSPRYKIIEKKQPVAFWCNPISGHNTLYWYLQNLGQGPELLIRYENEEAVDDSQLPKDRFSAERLKGVDSTLKIQPAELGDSAVYLCASSFTRDSPLHEQYFGPGTRLTVT.

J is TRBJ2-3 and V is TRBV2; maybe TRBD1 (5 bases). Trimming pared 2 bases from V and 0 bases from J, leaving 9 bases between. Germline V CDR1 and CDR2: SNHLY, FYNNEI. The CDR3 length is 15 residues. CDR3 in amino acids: CASSERWTSTDTQYF. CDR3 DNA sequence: TGTGCCAGCAGTGAAAGGTGGACAAGCACAGATACGCAGTATTTT.

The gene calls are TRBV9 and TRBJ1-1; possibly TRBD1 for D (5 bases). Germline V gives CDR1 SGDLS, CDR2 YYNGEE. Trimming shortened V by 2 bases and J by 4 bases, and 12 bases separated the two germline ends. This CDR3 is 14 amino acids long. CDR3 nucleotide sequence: TGTGCCAGCAGCGTTTTGGGCGGGGGCACTGAAGCTTTCTTT. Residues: CASSVLGGGTEAFF. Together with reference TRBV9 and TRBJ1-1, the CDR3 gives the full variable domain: DSGVTQTPKHLITATGQRVTLRCSPRSGDLSVYWYQQSLDQGLQFLIQYYNGEERAKGNILERFSAQQFPDLHSELNLSSLELGDSALYFCASSVLGGGTEAFFGQGTRLTVV.

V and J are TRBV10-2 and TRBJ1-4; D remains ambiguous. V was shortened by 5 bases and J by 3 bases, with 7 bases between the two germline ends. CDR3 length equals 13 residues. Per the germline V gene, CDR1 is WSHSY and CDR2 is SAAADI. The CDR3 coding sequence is TGCGCCAGCAGTCACAGAGCTAATGAAAAACTGTTTTTT. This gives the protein CASSHRANEKLFF.

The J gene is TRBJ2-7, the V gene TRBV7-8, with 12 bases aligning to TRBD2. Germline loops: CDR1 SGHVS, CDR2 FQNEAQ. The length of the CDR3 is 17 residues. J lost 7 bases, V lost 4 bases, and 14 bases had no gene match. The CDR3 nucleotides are TGTGCCAGCAGCTCAAGCCCTCGACTAGCGGGAGTGGGTGAGCAGTACTTC. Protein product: CASSSSPRLAGVGEQYF.

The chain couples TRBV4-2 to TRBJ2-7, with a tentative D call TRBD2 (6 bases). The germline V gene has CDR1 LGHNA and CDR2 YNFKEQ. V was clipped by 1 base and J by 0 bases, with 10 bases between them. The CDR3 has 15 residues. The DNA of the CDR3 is TGTGCCAGCAGCCAAGTCGGAGGGACCTCCTACGAGCAGTACTTC. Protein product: CASSQVGGTSYEQYF.

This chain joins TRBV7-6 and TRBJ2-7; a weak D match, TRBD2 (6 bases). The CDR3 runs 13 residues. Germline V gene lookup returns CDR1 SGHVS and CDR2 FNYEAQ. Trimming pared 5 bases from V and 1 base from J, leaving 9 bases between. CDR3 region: CASSRRGSYEQYF. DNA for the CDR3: TGTGCCAGCAGCCGGAGGGGTTCCTACGAGCAGTACTTC. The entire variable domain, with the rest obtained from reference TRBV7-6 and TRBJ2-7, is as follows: GAGVSQSPRYKVTKRGQDVALRCDPISGHVSLYWYRQALGQGPEFLTYFNYEAQQDKSGLPNDRFSAERPEGSISTLTIQRTEQRDSAMYRCASSRRGSYEQYFGPGTRLTVT.

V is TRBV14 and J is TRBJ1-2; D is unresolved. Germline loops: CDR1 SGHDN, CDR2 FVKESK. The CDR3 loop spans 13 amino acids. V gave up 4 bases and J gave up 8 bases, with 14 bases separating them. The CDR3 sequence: CASSRGELLGYTF. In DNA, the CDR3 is TGTGCCAGCAGCCGGGGAGAGTTGTTGGGCTACACCTTC.

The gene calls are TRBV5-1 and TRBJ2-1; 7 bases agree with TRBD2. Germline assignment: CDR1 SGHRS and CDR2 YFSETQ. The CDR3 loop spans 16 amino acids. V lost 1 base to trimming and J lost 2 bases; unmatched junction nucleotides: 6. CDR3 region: CASSLRTGGTYNEQFF. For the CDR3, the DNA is TGCGCCAGCAGCTTGAGAACGGGGGGTACCTACAATGAGCAGTTCTTC.